A single sample gave rise to the 29 T cell receptor beta chains below, sequenced in a study of T cells in Graves' hyperthyroidism and ophthalmopathy. The TCR beta CDR3 regions underwent amplification using RNA transcripts as the source. Primed by the HTBI set, a first-round RT-PCR was run on the TCR CDR3. TCRdb reanalysed the multiplex PCR reads using MiXCR and keeps one entry per CDR3 protein. The top ten hold under 25% of the sample, which has approximately 400,000 distinct CDR3 sequences, about 13% seen once. The material sequenced was blood. These TCRs come from a man younger than 40 with Graves' hyperthyroidism that later progressed to Graves' ophthalmopathy.

This sequence joins TRBV9 and TRBJ1-1, with 9 bases fitting TRBD1. This CDR3 spans 14 amino acids. CDR1 is SGDLS and CDR2 is YYNGEE in the germline V gene. With V trimmed by 7 bases and J by 4 bases, 8 bases remained unmatched. CDR3 sequence reads: CASALGTGPTEAFF. CDR3 bases: TGTGCCAGCGCCCTCGGGACAGGGCCCACTGAAGCTTTCTTT. Variable domain in full (rest from reference TRBV9 and TRBJ1-1): DSGVTQTPKHLITATGQRVTLRCSPRSGDLSVYWYQQSLDQGLQFLIQYYNGEERAKGNILERFSAQQFPDLHSELNLSSLELGDSALYFCASALGTGPTEAFFGQGTRLTVV.

This clonotype was observed many times. V and J are TRBV6-1 and TRBJ2-1; D unclear. The CDR3 contains 16 residues. The V end lost 4 bases, the J end lost 0 bases, and 13 bases lay between the germline ends. Germline lookup yields CDR1 MNHNS and CDR2 SASEGT. CDR3 coding DNA: TGTGCCAGCAGTGCTTTACAGAGGAGCTCCTACAATGAGCAGTTCTTC. It encodes CASSALQRSSYNEQFF.

This clonotype was recorded many times. The chain uses TRBV28 and TRBJ1-2, with D possibly matching TRBD1 (5 bases). Germline CDR1 MDHEN, CDR2 SYDVKM. This CDR3 has 13 residues. Deletions cut 5 bases from V and 8 bases from J, with 15 bases between. CDR3 in DNA: TGTGCCAGCAGTGTAACCGGGACGGGCGGCTACACCTTC. Its protein product is CASSVTGTGGYTF.

This clonotype was observed at least ten times. V usage is TRBV5-6 and J usage is TRBJ1-2, with 7 bases lining up with TRBD1. CDR3 size: 14 residues. CDR1 is SGHDT, CDR2 YYEEEE, per germline. V lost 1 base, J lost 3 bases, and 3 bases stayed unmatched. The CDR3: CASSLKGAYYGYTF. The DNA of the CDR3 is TGTGCCAGCAGCTTGAAGGGGGCGTACTATGGCTACACCTTC. The variable domain in full, with the rest retrieved from reference TRBV5-6 and TRBJ1-2, is DAGVTQSPTHLIKTRGQQVTLRCSPKSGHDTVSWYQQALGQGPQFIFQYYEEEERQRGNFPDRFSGHQFPNYSSELNVNALLLGDSALYLCASSLKGAYYGYTFGSGTRLTVV.

This clonotype showed up just a few times. The V call is TRBV3-1, the J call TRBJ1-5; D possibly corresponds to TRBD1 (5 bases). CDR1 and CDR2 from the germline V gene are LGHDT and YNNKEL (reference sequence). CDR3 length: 15 amino acids. Trimming removed 0 bases at V and 1 base at J, with 7 bases between. The CDR3 sequence: CASSQEGPSNQPQHF. CDR3 coding DNA: TGTGCCAGCAGCCAAGAGGGACCGAGCAATCAGCCCCAGCATTTT.

This clonotype came up many times. This chain joins TRBV20-1 and TRBJ1-1; 7 bases map to TRBD1. V trimming: 6 bases; J trimming: 4 bases; junction bases outside the gene matches: 5. The CDR3 spans 12 residues. The germline V gene encodes CDR1 DFQATT and CDR2 SNEGSKA (reference sequence). The DNA of the CDR3 is TGCAGTGCCCTGGGACAGAGCACTGAAGCTTTCTTT. Amino acid sequence: CSALGQSTEAFF.

This clonotype was seen only a few times. The CDR3 here is CASSLVESGGPRNEQFF. The CDR3 nucleotides are TGTGCCAGCAGCTTAGTCGAATCGGGGGGGCCTCGCAATGAGCAGTTCTTC. This chain connects TRBV13 to TRBJ2-1; TRBD2 aligns across 8 bases. Germline CDR1 PRHDT, CDR2 FYEKMQ (reference sequence). CDR3 size: 17 residues. V was pared by 1 base and J by 6 bases, with 11 bases of the junction left unmatched.

V gene TRBV7-3 combines with J gene TRBJ2-3; 8 nucleotides match TRBD2. V shed 4 bases, J shed 0 bases, and the junction held 12 bases outside the gene matches. The CDR3 runs to 18 residues. The germline CDR1 and CDR2 sequences are SGHTA and FQGTGA. The CDR3 region is CASSYRVGGGPSTDTQYF. In nucleotides, the CDR3 is TGTGCCAGCAGCTACCGCGTCGGGGGGGGGCCTAGCACAGATACGCAGTATTTT. Supplemented by reference TRBV7-3 and TRBJ2-3, the full variable domain reads GAGVSQTPSNKVTEKGKYVELRCDPISGHTALYWYRQSLGQGPEFLIYFQGTGAADDSGLPNDRFFAVRPEGSVSTLKIQRTERGDSAVYLCASSYRVGGGPSTDTQYFGPGTRLTVL.

This clonotype was seen ten or more times. V gene TRBV2 combines with J gene TRBJ2-2; the match to TRBD2 covers 10 bases. The trim removed 7 bases at V and 3 bases at J, leaving 8 bases unmatched. CDR1 and CDR2 (germline): SNHLY, FYNNEI. This CDR3 has 16 residues. CDR3 sequence (DNA): TGTGCCAGCATTCCCGCGAGCGGGGGGGACACCGGGGAGCTGTTTTTT. Its protein product is CASIPASGGDTGELFF.

This clonotype was picked up many times. This chain uses TRBV11-2 with TRBJ2-2; possibly TRBD1 or TRBD2 for D (5 bases each). The length of the CDR3 is 14 residues. V dropped 8 bases and J dropped 5 bases, with 15 bases sitting between them. The V gene's germline CDR1 is SGHAT and CDR2 FQNNGV. The CDR3 DNA reads as TGTGCCAGCTGCCTATCGGGGCGAACCGGGGAGCTGTTTTTT. It yields the protein CASCLSGRTGELFF.

CDR3 loop: CSARAGTSTDTQYF. Here the CDR3 DNA reads TGCAGTGCTAGGGCAGGAACTAGCACAGATACGCAGTATTTT. This chain joins TRBV20-1 and TRBJ2-3; no clear D gene. The germline V gene encodes CDR1 DFQATT and CDR2 SNEGSKA (reference sequence). Trimming took off 3 bases at V and 0 bases at J, with 10 bases between the two ends. There are 14 residues in the CDR3.

This clonotype was observed at least ten times. This chain joins TRBV30 and TRBJ2-1, with a weak D call TRBD2 (8 bases). CDR1 and CDR2 from the germline V gene are GTSNPN and SVGIG (reference sequence). V was clipped by 6 bases and J by 5 bases, with 20 bases between them. The CDR3 totals 15 residues. The CDR3 bases are TGTGCCTGTCAGGGGGTCGGGGGGGCTAACAATGAGCAGTTCTTC. Translated, it gives CACQGVGGANNEQFF.

This clonotype was observed many times. The V call is TRBV12-3 or TRBV12-4, the J call TRBJ2-3; D might be TRBD1 or TRBD2, each matching 5 bases. The CDR3 consists of 16 residues. V lost 5 bases and J 0 bases, leaving 15 bases between the germline ends. CDR3 sequence reads: CASSRNRDVSTDTQYF. The CDR3 DNA reads as TGTGCCAGCAGTCGAAACCGGGACGTAAGCACAGATACGCAGTATTTT.

The sample holds many counts of this clonotype. The J gene is TRBJ1-2, the V gene TRBV9; 7 nucleotides match TRBD1. The CDR3 covers 16 residues. Trimming took 0 bases from V and 0 from J; bases not matched to a gene: 5. CDR1 is SGDLS and CDR2 is YYNGEE in the germline V gene. DNA of the CDR3: TGTGCCAGCAGCGTAGAAGGGACAGCCTCTAACTATGGCTACACCTTC. This encodes CASSVEGTASNYGYTF.

About this clonotype: Because the CDR3 is missing its conserved closing phenylalanine or tryptophan, this is likely a read error. The chain is built from TRBV20-1 and TRBJ2-2; D might be TRBD1 or TRBD2, each matching 5 bases. This CDR3 is 13 amino acids long. With 5 bases removed from V and 0 bases from J, the gap between germline ends came to 7 bases. Germline assignment: CDR1 DFQATT and CDR2 SNEGSKA (reference sequence). In DNA form, the CDR3 reads TGCAGTGCTTCGGGGCCGAACACCGGGGAGCTGTTTCTT. This gives the protein CSASGPNTGELFL.

In its sample, this clonotype was seen many times. The rearrangement links TRBV20-1 to TRBJ2-7, with unresolved D. The CDR3 is 15 residues long. The V end was cut by 6 bases, the J end by 2 bases, with 20 bases between. The germline V gene encodes CDR1 DFQATT and CDR2 SNEGSKA (reference sequence). CDR3 nucleotide sequence: TGCAGTGCCCCGGAATATGGGCCGAAAACCTACGAGCAGTACTTC. Protein sequence: CSAPEYGPKTYEQYF.

This clonotype appeared a few times. The chain couples TRBV29-1 to TRBJ1-4, with D possibly being TRBD1 (6 bases). Germline CDR1 and CDR2: SQVTM and ANQGSEA. This CDR3 comprises 14 residues. Trimming took off 7 bases at V and 0 bases at J, with 12 bases between the two ends. The CDR3 loop reads CSAQRQATNEKLFF. The CDR3, as DNA: TGCAGCGCTCAGCGACAGGCAACTAATGAAAAACTGTTTTTT.

This clonotype was seen just once. The V call is TRBV4-1, the J call TRBJ2-7; D perhaps matches TRBD2 (6 bases). In germline, CDR1 is MGHRA, CDR2 YSYEKL. V was pared by 1 base and J by 0 bases, with 13 bases between. This CDR3 contains 16 residues. In DNA form, the CDR3 reads TGCGCCAGCAGCCAAGGGGCTAGCGTTGACTCCTACGAGCAGTACTTC. It translates to CASSQGASVDSYEQYF.

There are many counts of this clonotype. The chain couples TRBV9 to TRBJ2-7; possible D gene TRBD1, 6 bases. Germline V lookup: CDR1 SGDLS, CDR2 YYNGEE. The CDR3 spans 15 residues. The V gene lost 3 bases and the J gene lost 3 bases, with 16 bases spanning the gap. The CDR3 sequence is CASSAGQSLSYEQYF. CDR3 coding DNA: TGTGCCAGCAGCGCAGGACAGTCCTTGAGCTACGAGCAGTACTTC.

This chain links TRBV30 with TRBJ1-6; TRBD1 agrees at 12 bases. CDR1 and CDR2 (germline): GTSNPN, SVGIG (reference sequence). This CDR3 comprises 16 residues. J was trimmed by 9 bases and V by 0 bases; bases with no gene match: 6. CDR3 DNA: TGTGCCTGGAGTGTTCATCCGGGACAGGGGGCTTCACCCCTCCACTTT. It translates to CAWSVHPGQGASPLHF.

The V and J genes are TRBV7-8 and TRBJ2-3; D might be TRBD1 (6 bases). CDR1 SGHVS and CDR2 FQNEAQ come from the germline V gene. The V end lost 4 bases, the J end lost 0 bases, and 14 bases lay between the germline ends. The CDR3 has 16 amino acids. The CDR3 is CASSSSRDKSTDTQYF. DNA of the CDR3: TGTGCCAGCAGCTCCTCCCGGGACAAAAGCACAGATACGCAGTATTTT.

This clonotype was picked up many times. The rearrangement uses TRBV28 and TRBJ1-5; the D gene is possibly TRBD1 (5 bases). The CDR3 is 15 residues long. Trimming took 3 bases from V and 1 from J, leaving 10 bases between them. From germline, CDR1 is MDHEN and CDR2 SYDVKM. The CDR3 DNA reads TGTGCCAGCAGTTTTAGGGACGGGAGCAATCAGCCCCAGCATTTT. Protein: CASSFRDGSNQPQHF.

This clonotype was counted ten times or more. V usage is TRBV12-3 or TRBV12-4 and J usage is TRBJ2-7, with 7 bases matching TRBD2. This CDR3 contains 14 residues. J was trimmed by 5 bases and V by 5 bases; bases with no gene match: 9. The CDR3 nucleotides are TGTGCCAGCAGTCCCTTCGCTAGCGGTGACGAGCAGTACTTC. Its translation: CASSPFASGDEQYF.

The chain links TRBV29-1 to TRBJ2-3; D gene uncertain. CDR1 and CDR2 (germline): SQVTM, ANQGSEA. V gave up 3 bases and J gave up 8 bases, with 9 bases separating them. The CDR3 runs 11 residues. CDR3 loop: CSVEFRVTQYF. CDR3 bases: TGCAGCGTTGAGTTCAGAGTTACGCAGTATTTT.

This clonotype was detected a few times. The rearrangement links TRBV6-1 to TRBJ2-5, with D possibly matching TRBD1 (6 bases). Germline assignment: CDR1 MNHNS and CDR2 SASEGT. The CDR3 length is 14 residues. The V and J ends lost 4 bases and 1 base respectively, with 10 bases between them. The CDR3 loop reads CASSGHRVQETQYF. The CDR3 bases are TGTGCCAGCAGTGGCCACAGGGTCCAAGAGACCCAGTACTTC.

There are a few counts of this clonotype. This chain uses TRBV7-2 with TRBJ1-1; 12 positions agree with TRBD1. The germline V gene encodes CDR1 SGHTA and CDR2 FQGNSA. The CDR3 sequence is 17 residues long. The V and J ends lost 5 bases and 5 bases, in that order; junction bases with no gene match: 12. DNA for the CDR3: TGTGCCAGCAGCCTCCGGTGGGACAGGGGGCGTTCTACTGAAGCTTTCTTT. Its protein product is CASSLRWDRGRSTEAFF.

This clonotype was detected a few times. The V gene is TRBV19, the J gene TRBJ1-5, with a possible D match to TRBD1 (6 bases). V shed 6 bases and J shed 2 bases, with 17 bases lying between them. CDR3 length: 16 residues. Looked up from germline, CDR1 is LNHDA and CDR2 is SQIVND (reference sequence). The CDR3 sequence: CASRNTGNRRNQPQHF. As DNA, the CDR3 is TGTGCCAGTAGAAATACAGGGAATAGGCGCAATCAGCCCCAGCATTTT.

Ten or more counts support this clonotype. This chain joins TRBV7-9 and TRBJ2-1; D is perhaps TRBD2 (5 bases). The CDR3 totals 12 residues. Trimming left V 9 bases short and J 5 bases short, with 11 bases between. The germline CDR1 and CDR2 sequences are SEHNR and FQNEAQ (reference sequence). CDR3 DNA: TGTGCCAGTTATGAGGGCAACAATGAGCAGTTCTTC. As protein: CASYEGNNEQFF. Full variable domain (outside the CDR3, taken from reference TRBV7-9 and TRBJ2-1): DTGVSQNPRHKITKRGQNVTFRCDPISEHNRLYWYRQTLGQGPEFLTYFQNEAQLEKSRLLSDRFSAERPKGSFSTLEIQRTEQGDSAMYLCASYEGNNEQFFGPGTRLTVL.

The V call is TRBV6-4, the J call TRBJ2-2; D unresolved. The CDR3 length is 14 residues. CDR1 is MRHNA, CDR2 SNTAGT, per germline. V gave up 10 bases and J gave up 4 bases, with 16 bases separating them. The CDR3 region is CATRGASVTGELFF. The CDR3 nucleotides are TGTGCCACCCGTGGAGCCTCGGTCACCGGGGAGCTGTTTTTT.